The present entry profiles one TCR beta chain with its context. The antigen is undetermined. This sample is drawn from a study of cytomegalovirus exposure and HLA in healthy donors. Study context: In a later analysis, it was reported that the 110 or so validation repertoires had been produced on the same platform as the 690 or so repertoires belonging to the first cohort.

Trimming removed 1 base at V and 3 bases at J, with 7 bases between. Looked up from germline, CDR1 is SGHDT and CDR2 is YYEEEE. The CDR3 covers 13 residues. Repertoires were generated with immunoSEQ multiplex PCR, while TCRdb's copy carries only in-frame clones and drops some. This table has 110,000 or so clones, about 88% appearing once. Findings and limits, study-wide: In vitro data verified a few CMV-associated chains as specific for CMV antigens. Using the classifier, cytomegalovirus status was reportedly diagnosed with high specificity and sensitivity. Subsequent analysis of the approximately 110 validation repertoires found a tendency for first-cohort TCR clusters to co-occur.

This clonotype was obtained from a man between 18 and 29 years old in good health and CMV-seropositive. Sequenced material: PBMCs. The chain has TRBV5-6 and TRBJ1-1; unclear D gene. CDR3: CASSLPPDTEAFF. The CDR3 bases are TGTGCCAGCAGCTTGCCCCCAGACACTGAAGCTTTCTTT. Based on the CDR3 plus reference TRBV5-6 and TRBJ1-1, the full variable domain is DAGVTQSPTHLIKTRGQQVTLRCSPKSGHDTVSWYQQALGQGPQFIFQYYEEEERQRGNFPDRFSGHQFPNYSSELNVNALLLGDSALYLCASSLPPDTEAFFGQGTRLTVV.